Below are 12 T cell receptor beta chains sequenced from a single sample in a study of T cells in Graves' hyperthyroidism and ophthalmopathy. Using RNA transcripts as the source, TCR beta CDR3 regions were amplified. First-round RT-PCR of the TCR CDR3 relied on the HTBI primer set. MiXCR, applied by TCRdb to the multiplex PCR reads, yields one record per CDR3 protein. This table holds a few hundred thousand distinct CDR3 sequences, approximately 17% found once. Sequencing was carried out using blood. The receptor source for this set is a man aged 18 to 30 with Graves' ophthalmopathy.

The J gene is TRBJ2-3, the V gene TRBV5-5; 10 positions agree with TRBD1. This CDR3 comprises 16 residues. The germline gives CDR1 SGHKS, CDR2 YYEKEE (reference sequence). The junction had 8 bases not matched to a gene; V was cut back by 4 bases and J by 3 bases. CDR3 in amino acids: CASSLETGGTTDTQYF. The CDR3 bases are TGTGCCAGCAGCCTAGAGACAGGGGGCACGACAGATACGCAGTATTTT.

This clonotype came up many times. The rearrangement joins TRBV11-2 to TRBJ1-1; 7 bases are a match to TRBD1. Trimming at V came to 5 bases and at J to 0 bases, leaving 6 bases not matched to a gene. Germline V gene lookup returns CDR1 SGHAT and CDR2 FQNNGV. This CDR3 has 15 residues. The CDR3 is CASSRQGGMNTEAFF. Written as DNA, the CDR3 is TGTGCCAGCAGCCGACAGGGTGGTATGAACACTGAAGCTTTCTTT.

This clonotype has a handful of counts. The chain recombines TRBV7-3 with TRBJ1-1; D is unclear. The germline CDR1 and CDR2 sequences are SGHTA and FQGTGA. Trimming removed 2 bases from V and 8 bases from J, with 12 bases in between. The CDR3 loop spans 13 amino acids. CDR3 nucleotide sequence: TGTGCCAGCAGCTTAGATCCGGGAGGAGAAGCTTTCTTT. Protein: CASSLDPGGEAFF.

A word on this clonotype: A much larger clone lies a single base off, so this may be a read error. This chain links TRBV6-1 with TRBJ2-7; no clear D. The CDR3 length is 11 residues. The germline V gene has CDR1 MNHNS and CDR2 SASEGT. The CDR3 is CASTEGYERYF. The DNA of the CDR3 is TGTGCCAGCACTGAAGGATACGAGCGGTACTTC.

This clonotype was seen at least ten times. The rearrangement links TRBV5-1 to TRBJ2-3; 8 positions match TRBD1. V dropped 0 bases and J dropped 2; count of bases not matched to a gene: 5. The CDR3 covers 16 residues. Germline V gives CDR1 SGHRS, CDR2 YFSETQ. DNA for the CDR3: TGCGCCAGCAGCTTGGGAAGGGACAGGATCACAGATACGCAGTATTTT. Encoded protein: CASSLGRDRITDTQYF.

This clonotype was found many times. The rearrangement uses TRBV3-1 and TRBJ2-2; D remains ambiguous. Germline V CDR1 and CDR2: LGHDT, YNNKEL (reference sequence). The CDR3 has 14 residues. V gave up 6 bases and J gave up 6 bases, with 14 bases separating them. The CDR3: CASSLTASPGELFF. For the CDR3, the DNA is TGTGCCAGCAGTCTAACAGCTTCCCCCGGGGAGCTGTTTTTT.

This clonotype was found many times. The chain carries TRBV4-2 and TRBJ2-7, with D possibly called TRBD1 or TRBD2 (5 bases each). The CDR3 sequence is 15 residues long. V lost 4 bases and J lost 0, with 13 bases in between. Germline V gene sequence: CDR1 LGHNA, CDR2 YNFKEQ. Here the CDR3 reads CASSPRDGPSYEQYF. CDR3 nucleotide sequence: TGTGCCAGCAGCCCCCGGGACGGACCCTCCTACGAGCAGTACTTC.

This clonotype turned up a few times. This CDR3 is CASSLDTQGGYNEQFF. Here the CDR3 DNA reads TGCGCCAGCAGCTTGGATACACAAGGGGGGTACAATGAGCAGTTCTTC. The rearrangement uses TRBV5-1 and TRBJ2-1; either TRBD1 or TRBD2 may fit D (6 bases each). Germline assignment: CDR1 SGHRS and CDR2 YFSETQ. Trimming stripped 0 bases from V and 4 bases from J, with 14 bases between. The CDR3 runs to 16 residues.

This clonotype was seen a few times. The genes are TRBV24-1 and TRBJ2-2; D unresolved. V lost 9 bases and J lost 4, with 8 bases in between. The CDR3 spans 12 residues. Germline loops: CDR1 KGHDR, CDR2 SFDVKD. This chain's CDR3 is CATGTLTGELFF. The CDR3 coding sequence is TGTGCCACCGGAACCCTCACCGGGGAGCTGTTTTTT.

This clonotype has just a few counts. The chain uses TRBV5-1 and TRBJ2-1; D may correspond to TRBD1 or TRBD2 (5 bases each). The CDR3 totals 14 residues. The germline gives CDR1 SGHRS, CDR2 YFSETQ. With 4 bases removed from V and 4 bases from J, the gap between germline ends came to 12 bases. The CDR3 DNA reads TGCGCCAGCAGCCCGGGACCTACGTACAATGAGCAGTTCTTC. This gives the protein CASSPGPTYNEQFF. Full variable domain (remainder filled in from reference TRBV5-1 and TRBJ2-1): KAGVTQTPRYLIKTRGQQVTLSCSPISGHRSVSWYQQTPGQGLQFLFEYFSETQRNKGNFPGRFSGRQFSNSRSEMNVSTLELGDSALYLCASSPGPTYNEQFFGPGTRLTVL.

This clonotype was observed many times. The genes are TRBV5-1 and TRBJ2-3; perhaps TRBD1 as D (5 bases). Germline V gene data show CDR1 as SGHRS and CDR2 as YFSETQ. V lost 7 bases, J lost 0 bases, and 12 bases lay in between. CDR3 length: 14 amino acids. The CDR3 sequence is CASGVTASTDTQYF. The CDR3, as DNA: TGCGCCAGCGGAGTGACAGCTAGCACAGATACGCAGTATTTT.

The rearrangement uses TRBV7-2 and TRBJ1-5; no firm D call. Germline CDR1 SGHTA, CDR2 FQGNSA. Trimming removed 1 base at V and 3 bases at J, with 10 bases between. This CDR3 is built from 15 residues. CDR3 coding DNA: TGTGCCAGCAGCTTAGTTGCGGGCGCCAATCAGCCCCAGCATTTT. The encoded protein is CASSLVAGANQPQHF.